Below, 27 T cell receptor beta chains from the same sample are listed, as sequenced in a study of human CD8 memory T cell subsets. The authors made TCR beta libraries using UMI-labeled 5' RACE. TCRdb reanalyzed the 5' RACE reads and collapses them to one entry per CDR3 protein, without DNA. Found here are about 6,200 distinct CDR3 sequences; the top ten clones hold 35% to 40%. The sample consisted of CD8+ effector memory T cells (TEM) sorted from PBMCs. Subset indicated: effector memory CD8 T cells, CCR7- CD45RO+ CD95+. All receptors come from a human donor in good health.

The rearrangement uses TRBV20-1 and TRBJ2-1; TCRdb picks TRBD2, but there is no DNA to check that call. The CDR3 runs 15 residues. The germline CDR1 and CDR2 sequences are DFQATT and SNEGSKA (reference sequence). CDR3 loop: CSGKTGTVFYNEQFF.

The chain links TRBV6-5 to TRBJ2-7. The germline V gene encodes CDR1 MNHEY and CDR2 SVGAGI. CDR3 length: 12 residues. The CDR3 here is CASSYSPYEQYF.

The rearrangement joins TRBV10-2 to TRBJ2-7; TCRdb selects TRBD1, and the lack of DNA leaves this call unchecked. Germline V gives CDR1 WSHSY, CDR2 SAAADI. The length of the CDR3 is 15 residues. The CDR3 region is CASSEDGTATYEQYF.

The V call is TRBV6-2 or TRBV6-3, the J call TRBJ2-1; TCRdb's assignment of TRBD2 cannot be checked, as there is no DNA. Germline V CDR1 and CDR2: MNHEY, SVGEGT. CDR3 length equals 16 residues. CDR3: CASSYPLGGSYNEQFF.

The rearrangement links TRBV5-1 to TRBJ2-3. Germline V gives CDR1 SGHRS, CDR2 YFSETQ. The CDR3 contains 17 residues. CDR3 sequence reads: CASSFGPRRASTDTQYF. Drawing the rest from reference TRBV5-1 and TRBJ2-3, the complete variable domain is KAGVTQTPRYLIKTRGQQVTLSCSPISGHRSVSWYQQTPGQGLQFLFEYFSETQRNKGNFPGRFSGRQFSNSRSEMNVSTLELGDSALYLCASSFGPRRASTDTQYFGPGTRLTVL.

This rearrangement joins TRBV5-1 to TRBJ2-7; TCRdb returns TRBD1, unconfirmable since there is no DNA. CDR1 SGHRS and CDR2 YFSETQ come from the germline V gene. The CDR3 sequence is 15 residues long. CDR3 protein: CASSLTGTGPDEQYF.

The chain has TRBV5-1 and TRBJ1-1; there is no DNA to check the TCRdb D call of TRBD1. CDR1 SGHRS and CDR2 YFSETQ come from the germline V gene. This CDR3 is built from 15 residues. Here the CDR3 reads CASSDGTGGGTEAFF.

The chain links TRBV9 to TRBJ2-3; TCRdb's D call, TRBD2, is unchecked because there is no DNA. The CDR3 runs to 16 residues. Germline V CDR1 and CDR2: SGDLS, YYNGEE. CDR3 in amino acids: CASSGPGGGPADTQYF. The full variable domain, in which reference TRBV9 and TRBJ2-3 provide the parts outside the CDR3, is DSGVTQTPKHLITATGQRVTLRCSPRSGDLSVYWYQQSLDQGLQFLIQYYNGEERAKGNILERFSAQQFPDLHSELNLSSLELGDSALYFCASSGPGGGPADTQYFGPGTRLTVL.

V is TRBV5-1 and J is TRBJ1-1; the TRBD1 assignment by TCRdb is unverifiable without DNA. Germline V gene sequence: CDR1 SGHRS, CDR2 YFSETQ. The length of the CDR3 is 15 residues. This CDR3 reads CASSLRGGANTEAFF.

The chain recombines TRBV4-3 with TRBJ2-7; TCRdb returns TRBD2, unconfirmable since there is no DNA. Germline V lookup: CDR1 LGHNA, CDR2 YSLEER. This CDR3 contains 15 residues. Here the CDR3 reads CASSQAASPSYEQYF.

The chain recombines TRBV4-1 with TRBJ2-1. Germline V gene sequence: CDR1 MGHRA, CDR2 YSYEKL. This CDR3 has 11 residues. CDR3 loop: CASSLTTEQFF.

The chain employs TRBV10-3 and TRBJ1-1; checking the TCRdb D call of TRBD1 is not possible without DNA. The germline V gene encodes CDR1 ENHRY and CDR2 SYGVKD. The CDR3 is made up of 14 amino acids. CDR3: CAITKDTLNTEAFF.

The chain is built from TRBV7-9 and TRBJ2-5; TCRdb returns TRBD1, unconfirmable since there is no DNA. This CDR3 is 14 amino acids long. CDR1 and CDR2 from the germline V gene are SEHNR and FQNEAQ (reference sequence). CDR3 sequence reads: CASSLGGIEETQYF.

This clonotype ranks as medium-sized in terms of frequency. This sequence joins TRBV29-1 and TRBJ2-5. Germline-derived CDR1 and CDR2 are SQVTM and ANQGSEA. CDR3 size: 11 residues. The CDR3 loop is CSVELSETQYF.

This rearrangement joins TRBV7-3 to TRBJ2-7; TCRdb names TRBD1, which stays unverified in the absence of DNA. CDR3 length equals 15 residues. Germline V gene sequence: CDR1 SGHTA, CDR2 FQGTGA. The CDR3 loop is CASSNPGGADYEQYF.

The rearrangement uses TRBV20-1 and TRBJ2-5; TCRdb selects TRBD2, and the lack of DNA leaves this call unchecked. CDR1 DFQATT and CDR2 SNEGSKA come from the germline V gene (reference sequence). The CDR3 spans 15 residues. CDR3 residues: CSADGQLRFRETQYF.

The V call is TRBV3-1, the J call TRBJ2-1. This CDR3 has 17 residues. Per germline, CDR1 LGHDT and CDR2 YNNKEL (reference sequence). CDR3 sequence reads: CASSQEEVAGFYNEQFF.

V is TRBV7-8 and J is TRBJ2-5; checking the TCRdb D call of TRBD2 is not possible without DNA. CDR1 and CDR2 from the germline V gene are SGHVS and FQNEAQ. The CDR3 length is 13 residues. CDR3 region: CASSPTRAETQYF.

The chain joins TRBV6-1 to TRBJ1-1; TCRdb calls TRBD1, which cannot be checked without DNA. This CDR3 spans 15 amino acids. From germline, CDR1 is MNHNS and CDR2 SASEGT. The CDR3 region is CASSELLLGTAEAFF.

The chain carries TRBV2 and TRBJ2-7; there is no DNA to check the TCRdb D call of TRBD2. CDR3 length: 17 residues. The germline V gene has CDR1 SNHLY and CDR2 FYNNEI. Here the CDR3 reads CASSEARGGFLSYEQYF. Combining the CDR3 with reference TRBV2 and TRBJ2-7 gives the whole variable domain EPEVTQTPSHQVTQMGQEVILRCVPISNHLYFYWYRQILGQKVEFLVSFYNNEISEKSEIFDDQFSVERPDGSNFTLKIRSTKLEDSAMYFCASSEARGGFLSYEQYFGPGTRLTVT.

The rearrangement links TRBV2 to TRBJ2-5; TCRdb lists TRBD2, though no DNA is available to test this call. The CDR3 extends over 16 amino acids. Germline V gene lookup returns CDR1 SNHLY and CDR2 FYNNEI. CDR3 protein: CASRTSGSSSTGDPYF.

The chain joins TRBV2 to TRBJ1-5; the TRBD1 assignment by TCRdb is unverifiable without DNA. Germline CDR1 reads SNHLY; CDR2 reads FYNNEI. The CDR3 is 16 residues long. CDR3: CASSDPLEGVYQPQHF.

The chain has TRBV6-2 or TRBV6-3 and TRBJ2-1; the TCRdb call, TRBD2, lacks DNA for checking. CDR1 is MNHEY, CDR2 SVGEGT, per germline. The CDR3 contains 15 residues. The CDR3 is CASSYTSSGPNEQFF.

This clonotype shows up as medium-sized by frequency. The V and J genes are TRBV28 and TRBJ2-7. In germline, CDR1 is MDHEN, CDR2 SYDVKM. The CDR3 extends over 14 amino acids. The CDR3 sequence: CASTLSGNSYEQYF.

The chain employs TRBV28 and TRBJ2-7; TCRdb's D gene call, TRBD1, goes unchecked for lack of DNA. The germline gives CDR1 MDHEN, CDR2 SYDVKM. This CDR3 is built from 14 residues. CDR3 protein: CASKSGQPHYEQYF.

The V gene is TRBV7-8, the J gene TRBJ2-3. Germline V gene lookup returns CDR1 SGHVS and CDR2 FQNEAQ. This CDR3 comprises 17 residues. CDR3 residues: CASSLVQVRTSTDTQYF.

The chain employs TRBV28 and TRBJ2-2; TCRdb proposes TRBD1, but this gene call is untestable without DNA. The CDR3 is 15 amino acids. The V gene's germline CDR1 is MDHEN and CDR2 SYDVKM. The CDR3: CASSATAGEPGELFF.